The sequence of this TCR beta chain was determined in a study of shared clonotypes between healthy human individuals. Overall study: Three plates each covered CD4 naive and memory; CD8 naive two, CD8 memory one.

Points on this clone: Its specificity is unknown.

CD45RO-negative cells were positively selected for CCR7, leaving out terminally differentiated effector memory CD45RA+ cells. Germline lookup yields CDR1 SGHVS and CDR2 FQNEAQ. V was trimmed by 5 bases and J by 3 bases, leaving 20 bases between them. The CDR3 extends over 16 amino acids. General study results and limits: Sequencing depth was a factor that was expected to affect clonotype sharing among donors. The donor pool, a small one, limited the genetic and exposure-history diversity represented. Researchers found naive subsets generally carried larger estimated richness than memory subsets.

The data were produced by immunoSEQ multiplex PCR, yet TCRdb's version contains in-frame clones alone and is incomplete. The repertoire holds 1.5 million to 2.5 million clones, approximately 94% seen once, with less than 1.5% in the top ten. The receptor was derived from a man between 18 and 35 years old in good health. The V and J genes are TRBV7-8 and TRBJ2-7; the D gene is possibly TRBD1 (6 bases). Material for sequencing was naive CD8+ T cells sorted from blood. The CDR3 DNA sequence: TGTGCCAGCAGCCACCAACAAGACAGGTCCTACTACGAGCAGTACTTC. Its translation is CASSHQQDRSYYEQYF.